The 18 T cell receptor beta chains below were found in one sample sequenced in a study of beta chain features in type 1 diabetes. Reverse transcription of all isolated RNA meant that expressed TCRB transcripts were sequenced. Sequencing used immunoSEQ multiplex PCR; TCRdb keeps in-frame clones, though not all of them. The data contain 810,000 or so clones, roughly a sixth of them singletons. Sequencing was done on a sample of naive CD4+ T cells from blood. The receptors derive from a woman younger than 35 in good health.

This clone was counted a few times. The chain links TRBV2 to TRBJ2-3, with TRBD2 matching over 7 bases. The CDR3 totals 13 residues. The junction had 3 bases not matched to a gene; V was cut back by 8 bases and J by 1 base. Germline lookup yields CDR1 SNHLY and CDR2 FYNNEI. The CDR3 DNA reads as TGTGCCAGCCTAGCGGACGGCACAGATACGCAGTATTTT. Its protein product is CASLADGTDTQYF.

This clone came up a few times. The chain has TRBV9 and TRBJ2-2; possible D gene TRBD1, 6 bases. This CDR3 is 16 amino acids long. The germline V and J ends were trimmed by 0 bases and 1 base, with 10 bases remaining between them. The germline V gene encodes CDR1 SGDLS and CDR2 YYNGEE. Written as DNA, the CDR3 is TGTGCCAGCAGCGTAGTGCTACAGGGGAACACCGGGGAGCTGTTTTTT. Translating gives CASSVVLQGNTGELFF. Full variable domain (missing parts from reference TRBV9 and TRBJ2-2): DSGVTQTPKHLITATGQRVTLRCSPRSGDLSVYWYQQSLDQGLQFLIQYYNGEERAKGNILERFSAQQFPDLHSELNLSSLELGDSALYFCASSVVLQGNTGELFFGEGSRLTVL.

CDR3 protein: CASSEGSGNYNEQFF. CDR3 DNA sequence: TGCGCCAGCAGCGAAGGGTCGGGGAACTACAATGAGCAGTTCTTC. This rearrangement joins TRBV5-1 to TRBJ2-1, with D perhaps TRBD2 (5 bases). V lost 4 bases and J 3 bases, leaving 14 bases between the germline ends. CDR3 length equals 15 residues. From germline, CDR1 is SGHRS and CDR2 YFSETQ.

Of note for this clone: In the same sample, other DNA sequences code for this CDR3. The rearrangement links TRBV6-5 to TRBJ2-7; D might be TRBD1 (5 bases). V gave up 0 bases and J gave up 4 bases, with 10 bases separating them. This CDR3 is built from 14 residues. The germline CDR1 and CDR2 sequences are MNHEY and SVGAGI. For the CDR3, the DNA is TGTGCCAGCAGTTACTCGTTGGGGCTATACGAGCAGTACTTC. Encoded protein: CASSYSLGLYEQYF.

As to this clone: Other DNA sequences in this specimen translate into the identical CDR3. The chain employs TRBV7-2 and TRBJ2-5, with 7 bases aligning to TRBD2. CDR1 is SGHTA and CDR2 is FQGNSA in the germline V gene. The CDR3 has 13 amino acids. The trim removed 3 bases at V and 4 bases at J, leaving 2 bases unmatched. The CDR3 DNA reads as TGTGCCAGCAGCTTGGGGAGGGGAGAGACCCAGTACTTC. Amino acids: CASSLGRGETQYF.

The gene calls are TRBV28 and TRBJ2-1, with TRBD2 identical over 7 bases. The trim removed 9 bases at V and 8 bases at J, leaving 16 bases unmatched. Per the germline V gene, CDR1 is MDHEN and CDR2 is SYDVKM. The CDR3 is made up of 15 amino acids. CDR3 sequence: CASRWSGTRSDEQFF. In DNA, the CDR3 is TGTGCCAGTAGGTGGAGCGGGACGAGGTCGGATGAGCAGTTCTTC.

To note about this clone: Different DNA sequences within this sample yield the same CDR3. The chain combines TRBV28 with TRBJ2-5, with 7 bases identical to TRBD2. Germline-derived CDR1 and CDR2 are MDHEN and SYDVKM. The length of the CDR3 is 14 residues. V lost 3 bases to trimming and J lost 5 bases; unmatched junction nucleotides: 6. CDR3: CASSLPQGGETQYF. CDR3 DNA sequence: TGTGCCAGCAGTTTGCCTCAGGGAGGGGAGACCCAGTACTTC.

This clone appeared a few times. The genes are TRBV25-1 and TRBJ2-2, with D perhaps matching TRBD1 (6 bases). Germline CDR1 MGHDK, CDR2 SYGVNS. The CDR3 sequence is 14 residues long. V was trimmed by 4 bases and J by 6 bases, leaving 12 bases between them. The CDR3 DNA follows: TGTGCCAGCAGTGGCCAGGGGTATCCCGGGGAGCTGTTTTTT. Its translation: CASSGQGYPGELFF. The variable domain in full, completed from reference TRBV25-1 and TRBJ2-2, reads EADIYQTPRYLVIGTGKKITLECSQTMGHDKMYWYQQDPGMELHLIHYSYGVNSTEKGDLSSESTVSRIRTEHFPLTLESARPSHTSQYLCASSGQGYPGELFFGEGSRLTVL.

This clone was counted between two and nine times. The chain links TRBV28 to TRBJ2-3; 8 bases align to TRBD1. The V gene's germline CDR1 is MDHEN and CDR2 SYDVKM. The V gene end was trimmed by 6 bases and the J gene end by 9 bases; junction bases not matched to a gene: 8. This CDR3 is built from 13 residues. CDR3 sequence: CASRPTTGGTQYF. CDR3 DNA: TGTGCCAGCAGACCCACAACAGGGGGGACGCAGTATTTT.

The chain carries TRBV7-2 and TRBJ2-7; 10 bases fit TRBD2. V gave up 6 bases and J gave up 4 bases; unmatched junction bases: 6. This CDR3 region has 14 residues. Looked up from germline, CDR1 is SGHTA and CDR2 is FQGNSA. The CDR3, as DNA: TGTGCCAGCAGTCCTCAGACTAGCGGGTACGAGCAGTACTTC. It yields the protein CASSPQTSGYEQYF.

This clone turned up a few times. The chain employs TRBV7-8 and TRBJ2-1; 7 bases agree with TRBD1. Germline CDR1 is SGHVS and CDR2 is FQNEAQ. V dropped 4 bases and J dropped 9; count of bases not matched to a gene: 0. The CDR3 is made up of 11 amino acids. The CDR3 sequence: CASSSGGEQFF. The CDR3 coding sequence is TGTGCCAGCAGCTCAGGGGGTGAGCAGTTCTTC.

This rearrangement joins TRBV7-9 to TRBJ1-1, with a possible D match to TRBD1 (5 bases). This CDR3 spans 14 amino acids. Germline CDR1 is SEHNR and CDR2 is FQNEAQ (reference sequence). With 0 bases removed from V and 8 bases from J, the gap between germline ends came to 13 bases. The CDR3 loop reads CASSLALGQTEAFF. The CDR3 DNA reads as TGTGCCAGCAGCTTAGCGTTAGGACAAACCGAAGCTTTCTTT.

There are a few counts of this clone. V and J are TRBV7-2 and TRBJ2-5; 8 bases agree with TRBD1. The DNA end lines up better with TRBJ2-7; the J call may be wrong. This CDR3 is 16 amino acids long. Germline CDR1 reads SGHTA; CDR2 reads FQGNSA. CDR3 DNA: TGTGCCAGCAGCGTACTCGTGCGCCAGGGGGCCGGCGAGCAGTACTTC. Amino acids: CASSVLVRQGAGEQYF.

The chain recombines TRBV7-9 with TRBJ2-7; 7 nucleotides agree with TRBD1. CDR1 is SEHNR, CDR2 FQNEAQ, per germline (reference sequence). This CDR3 is 15 amino acids long. Trimming cost V 6 bases and J 0 bases; bases outside gene matches: 8. The CDR3 nucleotides read TGTGCCAGCAGAAGATTCGACAGGGACTCCTACGAGCAGTACTTC. Its protein product is CASRRFDRDSYEQYF.

This clone was counted only a few times. The CDR3 bases are TGCAGCGTTGTGGGACTAGCGAGAAGGGGCACAGATACGCAGTATTTT. It codes for CSVVGLARRGTDTQYF. The genes are TRBV29-1 and TRBJ2-3, with TRBD2 matching 10 bases. The length of the CDR3 is 16 residues. V was pared by 4 bases and J by 1 base, with 8 bases of the junction left unmatched. CDR1 is SQVTM and CDR2 is ANQGSEA in the germline V gene.

This clone was found a few times. The rearrangement uses TRBV19 and TRBJ2-2; TRBD2 agrees at 13 bases. The CDR3 is made up of 19 amino acids. The V segment lost 3 bases and the J segment 7 bases; nucleotides outside the gene matches: 14. Per germline, CDR1 LNHDA and CDR2 SQIVND (reference sequence). The DNA of the CDR3 is TGTGCCAGTAGTATTTTTGGTCTCGGACTAGCGGGAGTTGACGGGGAGCTGTTTTTT. Translation: CASSIFGLGLAGVDGELFF.

V is TRBV25-1 and J is TRBJ2-3; 10 bases are a match to TRBD2. The J segment lost 5 bases and the V segment lost 6 bases, leaving 11 bases of the junction unmatched. The CDR3 totals 16 residues. CDR1 and CDR2 from the germline V gene are MGHDK and SYGVNS. The CDR3 protein is CASSQALAGAGDTQYF. CDR3 sequence (DNA): TGTGCCAGCAGCCAAGCCCTAGCGGGGGCGGGAGATACGCAGTATTTT.

V usage is TRBV28 and J usage is TRBJ2-1; the match to TRBD1 covers 10 bases. Germline V lookup: CDR1 MDHEN, CDR2 SYDVKM. With 5 bases clipped from V and 8 bases from J, the junction kept 9 bases outside the gene matches. The CDR3 is 15 amino acids. CDR3 residues: CASSRSDRGLHEQFF. The DNA of the CDR3 is TGTGCCAGCAGTCGCTCGGACAGGGGGTTGCATGAGCAGTTCTTC.